This T cell receptor beta chain was obtained from a study of regulatory dendritic cells for organ transplantation. Study-wide results and limits: The authors noted considerable between-person heterogeneity in alloreactive memory CD8+ cells. Memory CD8+ clonal expansion seemed more limited with regulatory than mature dendritic cells. Naive T cells showed high diversity, memory cells less, memory CD8+ least.

Data came from immunoSEQ multiplex PCR; TCRdb stores just in-frame clones and leaves some out. This sample has 25,000 or so clones, with approximately 78% found just once. Naive CD45RA+ and memory CD45RO+ CD4+ or CD8+ T cells were FACS-sorted. Germline values: CDR1 SGHTA, CDR2 FQGNSA. CDR3 size: 15 residues. V dropped 2 bases and J dropped 4 bases, with 12 bases sitting between them. Concerning this clone itself: Antigen unknown.

The TCR comes from a human donor in good health. The chain is built from TRBV7-2 and TRBJ1-3; tentative D call: TRBD1 (6 bases). Sequenced input: naive CD4+ T cells from blood. Subset denoted: CD45RA+ naive T cells. The CDR3 coding sequence is TGTGCCAGCAGCTTATTTCAGGGGTCCGGAAACACCATATATTTT. It translates to CASSLFQGSGNTIYF.